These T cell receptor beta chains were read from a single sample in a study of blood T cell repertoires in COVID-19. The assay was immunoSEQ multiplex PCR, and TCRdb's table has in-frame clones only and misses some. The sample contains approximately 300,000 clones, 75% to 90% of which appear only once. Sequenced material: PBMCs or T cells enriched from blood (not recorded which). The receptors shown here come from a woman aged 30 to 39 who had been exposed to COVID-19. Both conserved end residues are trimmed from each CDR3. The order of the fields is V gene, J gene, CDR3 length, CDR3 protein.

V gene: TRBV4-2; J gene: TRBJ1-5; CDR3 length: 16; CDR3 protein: ASSQGGQGSYSNQPQH
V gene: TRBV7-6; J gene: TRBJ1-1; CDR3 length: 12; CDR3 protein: ASSPDRANTEAF
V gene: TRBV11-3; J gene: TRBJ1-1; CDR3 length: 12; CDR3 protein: ASSLQAYDTEAF
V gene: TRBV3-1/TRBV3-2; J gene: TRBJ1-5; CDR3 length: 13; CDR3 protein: ASSQGQPYIQPQH
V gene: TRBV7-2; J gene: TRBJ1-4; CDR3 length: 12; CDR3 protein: ASSLGQGNEKLF
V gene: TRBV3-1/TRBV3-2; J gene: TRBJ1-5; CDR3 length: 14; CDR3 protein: ASSQEYAGGHQPQH
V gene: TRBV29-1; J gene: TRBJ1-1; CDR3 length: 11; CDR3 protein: SVDPQGKTEAF
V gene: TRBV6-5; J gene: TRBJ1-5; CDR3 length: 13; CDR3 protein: ASSSRGISNQPQH
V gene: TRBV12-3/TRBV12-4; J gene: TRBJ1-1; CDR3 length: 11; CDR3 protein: ASSLVQNTEAF
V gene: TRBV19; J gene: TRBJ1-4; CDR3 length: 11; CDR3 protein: ASRGQRDEKLF
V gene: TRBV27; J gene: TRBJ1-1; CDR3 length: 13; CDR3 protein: ASSLVTGGNTEAF
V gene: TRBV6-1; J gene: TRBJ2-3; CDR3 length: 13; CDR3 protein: ASSEVGGTTDTQY
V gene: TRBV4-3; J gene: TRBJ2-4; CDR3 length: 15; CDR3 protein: ASSQDYPGVAGNIQY
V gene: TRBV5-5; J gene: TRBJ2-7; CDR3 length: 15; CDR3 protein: ASSPGTSGRAAYEQY
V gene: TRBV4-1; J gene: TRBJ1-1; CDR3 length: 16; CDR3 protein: ASSPSRQGDPSNTEAF
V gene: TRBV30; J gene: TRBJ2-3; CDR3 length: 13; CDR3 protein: AWSVTGLSTDTQY
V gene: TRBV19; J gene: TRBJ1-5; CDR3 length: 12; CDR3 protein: ASSEGDSNQPQH
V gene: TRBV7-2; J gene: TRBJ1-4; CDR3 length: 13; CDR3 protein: ASSLGREVNEKLF
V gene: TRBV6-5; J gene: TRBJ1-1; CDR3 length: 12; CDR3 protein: ASSYTTGGTEAF
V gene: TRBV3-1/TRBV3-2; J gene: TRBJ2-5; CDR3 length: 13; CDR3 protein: ASSQDLQVQETQY
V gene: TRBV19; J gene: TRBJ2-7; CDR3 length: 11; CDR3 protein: ASEGTGPYEQY
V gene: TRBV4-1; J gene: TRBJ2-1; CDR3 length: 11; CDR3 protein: ASSLLDGNLQF
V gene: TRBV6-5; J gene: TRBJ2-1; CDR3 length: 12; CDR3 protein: ASRQPGLANEQF
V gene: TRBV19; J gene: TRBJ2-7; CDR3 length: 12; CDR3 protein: ASSIDSREYEQY
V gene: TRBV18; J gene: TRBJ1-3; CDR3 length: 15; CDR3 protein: ASSPLQGEVSGNTIY
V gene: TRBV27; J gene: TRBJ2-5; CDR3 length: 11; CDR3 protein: ASSLNREETQY
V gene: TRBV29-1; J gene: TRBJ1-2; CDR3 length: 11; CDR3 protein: SVEEQGNYGYT
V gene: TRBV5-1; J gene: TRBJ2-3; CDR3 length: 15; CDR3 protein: ASSFHPGLAGTDTQY
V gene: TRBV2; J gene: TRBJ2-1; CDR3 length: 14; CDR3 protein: ASSDLSTSGSTEQF
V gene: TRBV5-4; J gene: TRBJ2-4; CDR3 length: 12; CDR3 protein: ASSWLAEKNIQY
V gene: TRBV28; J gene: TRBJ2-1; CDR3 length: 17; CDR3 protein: ASSRRVRPLSRGRFVVF
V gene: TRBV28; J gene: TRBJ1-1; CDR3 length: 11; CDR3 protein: ASSLVQGPEAF
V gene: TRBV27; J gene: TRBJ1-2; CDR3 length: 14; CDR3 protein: ASSPDLDRGHYGYT
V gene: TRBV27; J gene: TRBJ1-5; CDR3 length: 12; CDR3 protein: ASSWGLSNQPQH
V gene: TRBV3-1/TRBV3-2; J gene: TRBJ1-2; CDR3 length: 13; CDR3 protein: ASSHGDRGLGGYT
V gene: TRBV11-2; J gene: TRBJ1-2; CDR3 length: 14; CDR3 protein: ASSSWRDSNNYGYT